A single sample is the source of the 21 T cell receptor beta chains below, sequenced in a study of blood T cells in healthy people across ages. A second roughly 6 to 12 cycle PCR used barcoded and J-beta primers. TCRdb redid the calling of the 5' RACE reads with MiXCR, one entry per CDR3 protein. The data show 650,000 to 800,000 distinct CDR3 sequences, 52% seen once. Sequencing was performed on blood. These TCRs come from a woman of 80 years or more in good health.

As regards this clonotype: A much larger clone lies one base from this, so it may be a read error. The rearrangement links TRBV29-1 to TRBJ1-2; TRBD1 aligns across 10 bases. The CDR3 contains 14 residues. Germline V gene data show CDR1 as SQVTM and CDR2 as ANQGSEA. Trimming at V came to 5 bases and at J to 4 bases, leaving 7 bases not matched to a gene. The CDR3 sequence: CSVQSRDRGYGYTF. The DNA of the CDR3 is TGCAGCGTTCAGTCCCGGGACAGGGGCTATGGCTACACCTTC.

The chain links TRBV24-1 to TRBJ2-1; 9 nucleotides line up with TRBD1. The junction had 10 bases not matched to a gene; V was cut back by 4 bases and J by 7 bases. Looked up from germline, CDR1 is KGHDR and CDR2 is SFDVKD. The CDR3 loop spans 16 amino acids. CDR3 DNA: TGTGCCACCAGTGACTTGGGACAGGGTCTCGATAATGAGCAGTTCTTC. Its protein is CATSDLGQGLDNEQFF.

As for this clonotype: Just one base apart from a much larger clone, this may be a read error. The chain links TRBV2 to TRBJ2-7; weak D call: TRBD1 (5 bases). V lost 5 bases, J lost 12 bases, and 17 bases lay in between. The germline CDR1 and CDR2 sequences are SNHLY and FYNNEI. The CDR3 covers 12 residues. CDR3 region: CASSNDRDARYF. The CDR3 DNA is TGTGCCAGCAGTAACGACAGAGATGCGCGGTACTTC.

The chain couples TRBV10-3 to TRBJ2-3, with 8 bases identical to TRBD1. J gave up 2 bases and V 3 bases, and 7 bases lay outside the gene matches. CDR3 length: 16 residues. The germline CDR1 and CDR2 sequences are ENHRY and SYGVKD. CDR3 amino acids: CAISEEGQGLTDTQYF. In DNA, the CDR3 is TGTGCCATCAGTGAAGAAGGACAGGGCCTCACAGATACGCAGTATTTT.

Notes on this clonotype: One junction end does not reproduce the germline sequence, and a read error may be involved. This sequence joins TRBV9 and TRBJ2-3, with unresolved D. The CDR3 runs to 11 residues. CDR1 and CDR2 from the germline V gene are SGDLS and YYNGEE. The CDR3 nucleotides are TGTGCCAGCAGCGTAGCGGATACGCGGTATTTT. Protein: CASSVADTRYF. The variable domain in full, with the rest retrieved from reference TRBV9 and TRBJ2-3, is DSGVTQTPKHLITATGQRVTLRCSPRSGDLSVYWYQQSLDQGLQFLIQYYNGEERAKGNILERFSAQQFPDLHSELNLSSLELGDSALYFCASSVADTRYFGPGTRLTVL.

With regard to this clonotype: One end of the junction does not line up with germline, which may come from a read error. The gene calls are TRBV3-1 and TRBJ2-7; D unclear. CDR1 is LGHDT, CDR2 YNNKEL, per germline (reference sequence). There are 13 residues in the CDR3. This CDR3 reads CVSSLSTLGEQYF. CDR3 in DNA: TGTGTCAGCAGCCTTTCTACCTTGGGCGAGCAGTACTTC.

This clonotype was seen many times. The chain uses TRBV29-1 and TRBJ2-5; tentatively, D is TRBD1 (5 bases). Trimming shortened V by 0 bases and J by 11 bases, and 19 bases separated the two germline ends. Germline V CDR1 and CDR2: SQVTM, ANQGSEA. The CDR3 has 14 residues. DNA of the CDR3: TGCAGCGTTGAAGATGTGGGCAGGGTCAGAACACAGTACTTC. This gives the protein CSVEDVGRVRTQYF.

The chain has TRBV27 and TRBJ2-5; D might be TRBD1 (5 bases). The CDR3 has 15 residues. The germline V gene encodes CDR1 MNHEY and CDR2 SMNVEV (reference sequence). V was clipped by 2 bases and J by 2 bases, with 12 bases between them. Written as DNA, the CDR3 is TGTGCCAGCAGTTTAGTTACAGGCGGACAAGAGACCCAGTACTTC. It yields the protein CASSLVTGGQETQYF.

The count of this clonotype is one. The rearrangement joins TRBV5-1 to TRBJ2-7; possible D gene TRBD1, 7 bases. The ends were cut back, 4 bases at V and 0 bases at J, with 20 bases in the middle. The CDR3 loop spans 17 amino acids. Germline V lookup: CDR1 SGHRS, CDR2 YFSETQ. The CDR3 reads CASSAGQGGFHSYEQYF. DNA for the CDR3: TGCGCCAGCAGCGCGGGGCAGGGGGGATTTCACTCCTACGAGCAGTACTTC.

A note on this clonotype: Being one base from a much bigger clone, this may be a read error. The chain uses TRBV12-3 or TRBV12-4 and TRBJ2-3; TRBD2 matches 7 bases. CDR3 length: 18 residues. Unmatched junction bases numbered 12, after V lost 3 bases and J lost 0 bases. In DNA form, the CDR3 reads TGTGCCAGCAGTTTCCCCCTCCTAGCGGAGGGGAGCACAGATACGCAGTATTTT. It encodes CASSFPLLAEGSTDTQYF.

Comments on this clonotype: Relative to the germline gene, one junction end is altered; a read error may explain this. CDR3 loop: CAASDPGQASYEQYF. The CDR3 bases are TGTGCCGCCAGTGATCCGGGACAGGCCTCCTACGAGCAGTACTTC. V is TRBV24-1 and J is TRBJ2-7, with TRBD1 matching over 8 bases. This CDR3 contains 15 residues. Germline-derived CDR1 and CDR2 are KGHDR and SFDVKD.

This chain uses TRBV2 with TRBJ1-6; D is undetermined. The V and J ends lost 6 bases and 5 bases respectively, with 5 bases between them. The CDR3 has 12 amino acids. Per the germline V gene, CDR1 is SNHLY and CDR2 is FYNNEI. The DNA for the CDR3 is TGTGCCAGCAGAGCCAATAATTCACCCCTCCACTTT. Its translation is CASRANNSPLHF. Variable domain in full (rest from reference TRBV2 and TRBJ1-6): EPEVTQTPSHQVTQMGQEVILRCVPISNHLYFYWYRQILGQKVEFLVSFYNNEISEKSEIFDDQFSVERPDGSNFTLKIRSTKLEDSAMYFCASRANNSPLHFGNGTRLTVT.

V gene TRBV2 combines with J gene TRBJ1-2, with 11 bases matching TRBD1. The ends lost 7 bases at V and 3 bases at J; junction bases unmatched: 4. Germline assignment: CDR1 SNHLY and CDR2 FYNNEI. The CDR3 has 14 amino acids. The CDR3: CASTKGQGDYGYTF. The CDR3, as DNA: TGTGCCAGCACCAAGGGACAGGGGGACTATGGCTACACCTTC.

V gene TRBV5-1 combines with J gene TRBJ2-3, with D tentatively TRBD1 (6 bases). The length of the CDR3 is 16 residues. The V end lost 0 bases, the J end lost 4 bases, and 15 bases lay between the germline ends. CDR1 and CDR2 from the germline V gene are SGHRS and YFSETQ. The CDR3 sequence is CASSLDRVRGADTQYF. For the CDR3, the DNA is TGCGCCAGCAGCTTGGACAGGGTGAGGGGCGCAGATACGCAGTATTTT.

The chain links TRBV27 to TRBJ2-3; D possibly matches TRBD1 or TRBD2 (5 bases each). The CDR3 contains 14 residues. Germline V lookup: CDR1 MNHEY, CDR2 SMNVEV (reference sequence). V lost 1 base and J 7 bases, leaving 12 bases between the germline ends. The CDR3 region has the DNA TGTGCCAGCAGTTTATATCCCGGGACGCATACGCAGTATTTT. It yields the protein CASSLYPGTHTQYF.

This clonotype occurred a few times. V usage is TRBV5-1 and J usage is TRBJ2-2; no definite D call. Germline V lookup: CDR1 SGHRS, CDR2 YFSETQ. The length of the CDR3 is 16 residues. V was trimmed by 4 bases and J by 6 bases, leaving 19 bases between them. This CDR3 is CASSVEATYRSGELFF. In DNA form, the CDR3 reads TGCGCCAGCAGCGTGGAAGCGACTTATAGGTCCGGGGAGCTGTTTTTT.

This clonotype was counted many times. The rearrangement links TRBV6-1 to TRBJ2-7; D might be TRBD1 (5 bases). V gave up 8 bases and J gave up 2 bases, with 13 bases separating them. The CDR3 contains 13 residues. Germline CDR1 MNHNS, CDR2 SASEGT. CDR3 loop: CASAPPGTYEQYF. CDR3 in DNA: TGTGCCAGCGCTCCGCCAGGGACCTACGAGCAGTACTTC.

The rearrangement uses TRBV20-1 and TRBJ2-5; no reliable D call. CDR3 length: 15 amino acids. From germline, CDR1 is DFQATT and CDR2 SNEGSKA (reference sequence). V was clipped by 0 bases and J by 2 bases, with 13 bases between them. CDR3 residues: CSARDQARRQETQYF. The CDR3 DNA follows: TGCAGTGCTAGAGATCAGGCCCGCCGGCAAGAGACCCAGTACTTC.

This clonotype was seen a handful of times. This chain uses TRBV29-1 with TRBJ2-1; D is possibly TRBD1 or TRBD2 (5 bases each). The J call may be incorrect, as the DNA end agrees better with TRBJ2-7. The CDR3 has 14 residues. Germline values: CDR1 SQVTM, CDR2 ANQGSEA. CDR3 amino acids: CSVGGRSSYNEQYF. CDR3 in DNA: TGCAGCGTTGGGGGGAGAAGCTCCTACAATGAGCAGTACTTC.

This rearrangement joins TRBV27 to TRBJ2-4; D ambiguous. V was clipped by 4 bases and J by 8 bases, with 9 bases between them. This CDR3 has 12 residues. Germline V gene lookup returns CDR1 MNHEY and CDR2 SMNVEV (reference sequence). CDR3 sequence (DNA): TGTGCCAGCAGTTCCCCCGGTTACATTCAGTACTTC. Its protein product is CASSSPGYIQYF.

This chain connects TRBV7-9 to TRBJ2-7, with TRBD2 matching over 7 bases. Germline assignment: CDR1 SEHNR and CDR2 FQNEAQ (reference sequence). The V and J ends lost 0 bases and 0 bases, in that order; junction bases with no gene match: 5. This CDR3 is 16 amino acids long. In nucleotides, the CDR3 is TGTGCCAGCAGCTTAGCGTCTAGCGGACCCTCCTACGAGCAGTACTTC. It codes for CASSLASSGPSYEQYF.